This T cell receptor (beta chain) was obtained from a study of T cells expressing NK-cell markers. Across the whole study: It was sorted CD3+CD56-NKG2C+, CD3+CD56+NKG2C- and CD3+CD56+NKG2C+ T cells that provided the TCR beta repertoires. Seropositivity for HCMV was found in seven of the eight sequenced donors, with one seronegative. Study outcomes and limitations: The CD3+CD56-NKG2C+ fraction of several donors was likewise dominated by these clonotypes.

To note about this clonotype: Its antigen is undetermined.

Germline V gene data show CDR1 as KGHSH and CDR2 as LQKENI. The length of the CDR3 is 15 residues. 5'RACE template switching with UMIs produced the TCR beta cDNA. TCRdb reworked the 5' RACE reads into one entry per CDR3 protein, no DNA. This sample contains roughly 390,000 distinct CDR3 sequences. The specimen sequenced was blood T cells: a sorted CD56 or NKG2C T cell subset, CD4+ or CD8+ T cells, or bulk PBMC T cells (not recorded which). The receptor was derived from a man aged 18 to 70 in good health. The genes are TRBV18 and TRBJ2-7. CDR3 sequence reads: CASSLSGGISYEQYF.